One and the same sample provided the 8 T cell receptor beta chains below, sequenced in a study of T cells in women clearing cervical HPV infection. Assay: immunoSEQ multiplex PCR; the TCRdb copy retains only in-frame clones and omits some. The table lists about 37,000 clones. Sequenced: blood buffy coat. These receptors were taken from a woman between 18 and 75 years old with a cervical HPV16 infection that either progressed to CIN3+ or cleared (not recorded which).

Of note for this clone: The read comes to an end 3 residues before the CDR3 does, leaving the germline J gene to fill in the end. V usage is TRBV7-6 and J usage is TRBJ2-2; tentative D call: TRBD1 (6 bases). The V and J ends lost 1 base and 4 bases respectively, with 10 bases between them. Looked up from germline, CDR1 is SGHVS and CDR2 is FNYEAQ. This CDR3 has 15 residues. The CDR3 here is CASSLGDTFTGELFF. The CDR3 bases that were read are TGTGCCAGCAGCTTAGGGGACACATTCACCGGGGAG.

A remark on this clone: The read terminates 3 residues ahead of where the CDR3 ends, so the germline J gene completes it. This chain links TRBV5-1 with TRBJ1-2, with 9 bases lining up with TRBD1. Unmatched junction bases numbered 15, after V lost 0 bases and J lost 0 bases. The CDR3 contains 20 residues. Germline assignment: CDR1 SGHRS and CDR2 YFSETQ. Partial CDR3 DNA: TGCGCCAGCAGCTTGGCCGTTGCGGGGACAGGGCTCCTTACTAACTATGGC. Its protein is CASSLAVAGTGLLTNYG. The entire CDR3 protein is CASSLAVAGTGLLTNYGYTF.

A remark on this clone: The CDR3 is cut off 3 residues early in the read; its end comes from the germline J gene. The chain employs TRBV5-4 and TRBJ2-5; D unresolved. This CDR3 has 13 residues. Between the trimmed V and J ends, which lost 0 bases and 5 bases, there was a span of 8 bases. Germline CDR1 reads SGHNT; CDR2 reads YYREEE (reference sequence). The CDR3 sequence: CASSLVGQETQYF. CDR3 bases read: TGTGCCAGCAGCTTGGTAGGGCAGGAGACC.

To note about this clone: The CDR3 end is not reached by the read, which stops 3 residues before it; the germline J gene fills it in. The rearrangement links TRBV18 to TRBJ2-7; TRBD1 matches 9 bases. The CDR3 has 15 residues. Per the germline V gene, CDR1 is KGHSH and CDR2 is LQKENI. With 4 bases clipped from V and 0 bases from J, the junction kept 4 bases outside the gene matches. The CDR3 bases that were read are TGTGCCAGCTCACTAAACAGGGGGCTCTCCTACGAG. Translated: CASSLNRGLSYE. The full CDR3 sequence reads CASSLNRGLSYEQYF.

About this clone: The CDR3 is cut off 3 residues early in the read; its end comes from the germline J gene. The V and J genes are TRBV5-6 and TRBJ1-4, with 9 positions matching TRBD1. The CDR3 is made up of 15 amino acids. The germline V gene has CDR1 SGHDT and CDR2 YYEEEE. The V gene end was trimmed by 1 base and the J gene end by 4 bases; junction bases not matched to a gene: 2. CDR3 bases read: TGTGCCAGCAGCTTGCGACAGGGGGTTAATGAAAAA. This translates into CASSLRQGVNEK. From start to end, the CDR3 is CASSLRQGVNEKLFF.

With regard to this clone: The CDR3 end is not reached by the read, which stops 3 residues before it; the germline J gene fills it in. The chain is built from TRBV11-2 and TRBJ2-5; D is ambiguous. The CDR3 is 11 residues long. In germline, CDR1 is SGHAT, CDR2 FQNNGV. V gave up 7 bases and J gave up 5 bases, with 8 bases separating them. The CDR3 protein is CASKRFETQYF. Incomplete CDR3 DNA: TGTGCCAGCAAAAGGTTCGAGACC.

About this clone: Read data end 3 residues before the CDR3 end; the end is taken from the germline J gene. The chain combines TRBV20-1 with TRBJ2-1, with TRBD2 matching over 7 bases. This CDR3 is built from 16 residues. With V trimmed by 2 bases and J by 4 bases, 11 bases remained unmatched. Per germline, CDR1 DFQATT and CDR2 SNEGSKA (reference sequence). CDR3 region: CSARFRHGGGYNEQFF. CDR3 DNA (partial): TGCAGTGCTAGATTTAGGCATGGCGGGGGATACAATGAG.

In regard to this clone: The CDR3 is cut off 3 residues early in the read; its end comes from the germline J gene. The sample has other DNA sequences that encode this CDR3 too. V and J are TRBV19 and TRBJ2-7; D gene unclear. This CDR3 has 12 amino acids. Germline values: CDR1 LNHDA, CDR2 SQIVND (reference sequence). Between the trimmed V and J ends, which lost 5 bases and 0 bases, there was a span of 5 bases. The CDR3 DNA, read in part, is TGTGCCAGTAGTTCCCGCTCCTACGAG. Translated, it gives CASSSRSYE. The whole CDR3 is CASSSRSYEQYF.